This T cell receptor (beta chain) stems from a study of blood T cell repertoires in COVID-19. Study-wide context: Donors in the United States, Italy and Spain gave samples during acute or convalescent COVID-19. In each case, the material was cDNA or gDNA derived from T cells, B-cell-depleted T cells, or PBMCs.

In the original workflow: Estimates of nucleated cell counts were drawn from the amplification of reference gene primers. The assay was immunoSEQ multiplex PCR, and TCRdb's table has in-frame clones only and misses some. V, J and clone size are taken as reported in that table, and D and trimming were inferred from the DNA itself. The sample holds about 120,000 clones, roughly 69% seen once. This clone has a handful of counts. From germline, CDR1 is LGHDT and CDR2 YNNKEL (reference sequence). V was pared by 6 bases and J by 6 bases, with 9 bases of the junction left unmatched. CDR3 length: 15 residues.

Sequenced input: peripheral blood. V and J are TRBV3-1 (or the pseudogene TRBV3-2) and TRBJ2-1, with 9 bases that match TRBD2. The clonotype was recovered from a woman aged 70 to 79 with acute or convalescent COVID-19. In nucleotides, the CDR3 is TGTGCCAGCAGTCGTCTAGCGGGATTCCCCAATGAGCAGTTCTTC. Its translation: CASSRLAGFPNEQFF.